Below, one T cell receptor (beta chain) is given with its context. Its specificity is unknown. The data stem from a study of STAT5B mutations in CD4+ large granular lymphocyte leukemia. General study results and limits: Data were not HLA-matched across samples. Patient CD4-sorted repertoires looked more clonal than healthy CD4+ repertoires, even without putative leukemic clones. 8/27 top patient clones versus 2/35 control clones were TRBV06-family.

The method was immunoSEQ multiplex PCR; TCRdb's version includes in-frame clones alone and lacks a portion of them. The sample contains thousands of clones, around nine tenths of which appear only once. The CDR3 has 12 amino acids. V lost 5 bases, J lost 1 base, and 5 bases lay in between. Germline CDR1 and CDR2: SGHTA and FQGNSA. Bead-separated CD4+, CD4+CD8+, CD57+ or CD56+ fractions, or PBMC, were used. This chain uses TRBV7-2 with TRBJ2-5; D gene ambiguous. This clonotype originated in an older woman with CD4+ T-cell large granular lymphocyte leukemia. Sequenced material: PBMCs. The CDR3, as DNA: TGTGCCAGCAGCACCGGCCAAGAGACCCAGTACTTC. This translates into CASSTGQETQYF.